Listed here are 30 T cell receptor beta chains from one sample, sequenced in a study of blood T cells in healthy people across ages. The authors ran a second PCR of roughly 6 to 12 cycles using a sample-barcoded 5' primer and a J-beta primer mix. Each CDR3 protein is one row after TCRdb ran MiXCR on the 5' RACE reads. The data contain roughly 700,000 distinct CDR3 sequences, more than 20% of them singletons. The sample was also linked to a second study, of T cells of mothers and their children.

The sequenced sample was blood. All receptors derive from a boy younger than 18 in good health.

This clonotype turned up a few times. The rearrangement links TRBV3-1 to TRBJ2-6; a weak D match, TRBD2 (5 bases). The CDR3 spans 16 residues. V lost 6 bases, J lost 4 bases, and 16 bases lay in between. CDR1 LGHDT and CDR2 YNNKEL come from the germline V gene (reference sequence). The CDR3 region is CASSRTPQAGANVLTF. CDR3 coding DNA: TGTGCCAGCAGTCGGACTCCCCAGGCCGGGGCCAACGTCCTGACTTTC.

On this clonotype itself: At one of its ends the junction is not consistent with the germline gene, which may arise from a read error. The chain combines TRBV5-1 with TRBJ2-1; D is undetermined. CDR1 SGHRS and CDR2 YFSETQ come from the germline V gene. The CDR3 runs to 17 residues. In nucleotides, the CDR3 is TGCGCCAGCAGCTTGGGAGATGATGGTACGGGCTACAACGAGCAGTTCTTC. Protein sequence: CASSLGDDGTGYNEQFF.

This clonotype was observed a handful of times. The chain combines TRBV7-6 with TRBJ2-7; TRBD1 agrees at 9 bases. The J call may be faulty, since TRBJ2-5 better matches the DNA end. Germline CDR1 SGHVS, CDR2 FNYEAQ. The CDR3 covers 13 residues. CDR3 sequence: CASSPGQGPTQYF. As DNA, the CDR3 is TGTGCCAGCAGCCCGGGACAGGGTCCGACCCAGTACTTC.

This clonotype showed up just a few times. The CDR3 region has the DNA TGTGCCACCGCAGGGAGACTGAACACCGGGGAGCTGTTTTTT. The encoded protein is CATAGRLNTGELFF. The rearrangement links TRBV24-1 to TRBJ2-2; possibly TRBD1 or TRBD2 for D (5 bases each). CDR3 length: 14 amino acids. CDR1 is KGHDR and CDR2 is SFDVKD in the germline V gene. V was pared by 9 bases and J by 1 base, with 11 bases between.

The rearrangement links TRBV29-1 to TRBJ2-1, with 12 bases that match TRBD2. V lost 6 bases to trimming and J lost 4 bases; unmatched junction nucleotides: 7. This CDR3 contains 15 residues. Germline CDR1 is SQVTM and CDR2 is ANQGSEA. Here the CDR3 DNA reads TGCAGCGTGGATGGACTAGCGGGACGATACAATGAGCAGTTCTTC. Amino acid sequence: CSVDGLAGRYNEQFF.

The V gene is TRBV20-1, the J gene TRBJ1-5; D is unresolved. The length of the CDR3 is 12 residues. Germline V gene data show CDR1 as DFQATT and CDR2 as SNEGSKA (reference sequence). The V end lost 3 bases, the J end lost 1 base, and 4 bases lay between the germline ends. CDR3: CSASRSNQPQHF. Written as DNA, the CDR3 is TGCAGTGCTAGTCGGAGCAATCAGCCCCAGCATTTT.

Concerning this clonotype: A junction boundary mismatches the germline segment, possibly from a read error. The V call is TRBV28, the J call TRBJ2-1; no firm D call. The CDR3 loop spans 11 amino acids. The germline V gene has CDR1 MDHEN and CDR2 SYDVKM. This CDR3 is CVSSLGDEQFF. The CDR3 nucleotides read TGTGTCAGCAGTTTAGGCGATGAGCAGTTCTTC.

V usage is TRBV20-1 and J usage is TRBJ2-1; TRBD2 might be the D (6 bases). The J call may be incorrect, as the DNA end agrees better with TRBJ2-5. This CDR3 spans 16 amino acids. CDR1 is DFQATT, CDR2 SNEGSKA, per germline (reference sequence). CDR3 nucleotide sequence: TGCAGTGCTAACCATATAGGGACTCTCCTGAGGGAGACCCAGTACTTC. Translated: CSANHIGTLLRETQYF.

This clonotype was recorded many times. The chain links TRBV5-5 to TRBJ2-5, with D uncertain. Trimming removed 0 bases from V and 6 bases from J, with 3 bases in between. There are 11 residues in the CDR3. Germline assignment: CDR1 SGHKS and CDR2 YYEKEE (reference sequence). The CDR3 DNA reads TGTGCCAGCAGCTTGGGGCAGACCCAGTACTTC. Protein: CASSLGQTQYF.

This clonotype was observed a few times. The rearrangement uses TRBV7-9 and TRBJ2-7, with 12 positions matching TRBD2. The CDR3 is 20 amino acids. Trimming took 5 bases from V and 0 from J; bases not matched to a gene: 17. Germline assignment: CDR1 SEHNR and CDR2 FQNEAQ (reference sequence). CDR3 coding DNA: TGTGCCAGCAGCCCTAGGACTAGCGGGAAGTATCAGGGGAGCTCCTACGAGCAGTACTTC. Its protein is CASSPRTSGKYQGSSYEQYF.

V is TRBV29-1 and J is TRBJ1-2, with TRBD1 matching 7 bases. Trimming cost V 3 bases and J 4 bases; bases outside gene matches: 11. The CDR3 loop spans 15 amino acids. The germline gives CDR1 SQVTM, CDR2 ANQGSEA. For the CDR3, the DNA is TGCAGCGTTGATTTCCGCGACAGGGACCCCTATGGCTACACCTTC. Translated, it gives CSVDFRDRDPYGYTF.

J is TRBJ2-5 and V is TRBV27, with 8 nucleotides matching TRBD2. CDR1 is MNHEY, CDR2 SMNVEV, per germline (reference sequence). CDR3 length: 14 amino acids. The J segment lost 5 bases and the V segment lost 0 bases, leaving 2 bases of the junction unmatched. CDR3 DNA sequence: TGTGCCAGCAGTTTATCCCCGGGAGGGGAGACCCAGTACTTC. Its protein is CASSLSPGGETQYF.

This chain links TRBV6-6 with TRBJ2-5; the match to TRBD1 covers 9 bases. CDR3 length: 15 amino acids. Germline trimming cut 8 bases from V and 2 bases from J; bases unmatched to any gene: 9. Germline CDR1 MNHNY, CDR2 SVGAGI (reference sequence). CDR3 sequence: CASRSGQGTQETQYF. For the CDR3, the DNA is TGTGCCAGCCGCTCGGGACAGGGAACACAAGAGACCCAGTACTTC.

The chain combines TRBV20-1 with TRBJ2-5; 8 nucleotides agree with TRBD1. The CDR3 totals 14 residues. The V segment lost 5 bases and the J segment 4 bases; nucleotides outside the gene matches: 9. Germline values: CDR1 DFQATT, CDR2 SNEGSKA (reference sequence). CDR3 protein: CSASLRQGTETQYF. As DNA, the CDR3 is TGCAGTGCTTCTCTTCGACAGGGGACAGAGACCCAGTACTTC.

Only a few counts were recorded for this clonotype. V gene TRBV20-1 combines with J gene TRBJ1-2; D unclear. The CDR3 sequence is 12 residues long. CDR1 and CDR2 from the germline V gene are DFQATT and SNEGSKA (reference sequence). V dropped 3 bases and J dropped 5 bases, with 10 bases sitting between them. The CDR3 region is CSARVSWYGYTF. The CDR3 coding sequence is TGCAGTGCTAGGGTCTCTTGGTATGGCTACACCTTC.

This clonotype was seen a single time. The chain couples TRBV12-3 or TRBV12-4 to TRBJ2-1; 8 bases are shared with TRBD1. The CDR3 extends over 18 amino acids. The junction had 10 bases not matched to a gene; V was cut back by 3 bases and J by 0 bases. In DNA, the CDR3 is TGTGCCAGCAGTTTTACAGGGGGACTCGGCTTCTCCTACAATGAGCAGTTCTTC. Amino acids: CASSFTGGLGFSYNEQFF.

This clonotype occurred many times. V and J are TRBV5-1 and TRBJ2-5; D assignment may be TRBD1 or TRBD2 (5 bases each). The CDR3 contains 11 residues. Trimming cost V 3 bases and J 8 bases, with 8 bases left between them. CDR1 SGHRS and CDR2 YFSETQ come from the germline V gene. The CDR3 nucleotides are TGCGCCAGCAGCTCGAGGGGTACCCAGTACTTC. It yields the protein CASSSRGTQYF.

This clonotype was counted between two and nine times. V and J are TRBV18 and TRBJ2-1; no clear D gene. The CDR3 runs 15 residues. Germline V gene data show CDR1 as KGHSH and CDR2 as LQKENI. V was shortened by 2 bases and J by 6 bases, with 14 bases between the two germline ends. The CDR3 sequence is CASSPMPGSANEQFF. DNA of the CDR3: TGTGCCAGCTCACCAATGCCCGGCTCTGCCAATGAGCAGTTCTTC.

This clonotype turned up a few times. The CDR3: CASGPRGAGANVLTF. Here the CDR3 DNA reads TGTGCTAGTGGACCAAGGGGGGCTGGGGCCAACGTCCTGACTTTC. The chain has TRBV12-5 and TRBJ2-6, with D possibly called TRBD1 or TRBD2 (6 bases each). V shed 6 bases and J shed 2 bases, with 11 bases lying between them. The germline gives CDR1 LGHNT, CDR2 FRNRAP. The CDR3 loop spans 15 amino acids. Full variable domain (missing parts from reference TRBV12-5 and TRBJ2-6): DARVTQTPRHKVTEMGQEVTMRCQPILGHNTVFWYRQTMMQGLELLAYFRNRAPLDDSGMPKDRFSAEMPDATLATLKIQPSEPRDSAVYFCASGPRGAGANVLTFGAGSRLTVL.

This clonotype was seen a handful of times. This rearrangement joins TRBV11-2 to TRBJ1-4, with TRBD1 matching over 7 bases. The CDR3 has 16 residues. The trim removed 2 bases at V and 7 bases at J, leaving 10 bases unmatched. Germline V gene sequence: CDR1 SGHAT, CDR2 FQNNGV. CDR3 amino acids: CASSLNGPGTAEKLFF. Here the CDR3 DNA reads TGTGCCAGCAGCTTAAACGGCCCCGGGACAGCTGAAAAACTGTTTTTT.

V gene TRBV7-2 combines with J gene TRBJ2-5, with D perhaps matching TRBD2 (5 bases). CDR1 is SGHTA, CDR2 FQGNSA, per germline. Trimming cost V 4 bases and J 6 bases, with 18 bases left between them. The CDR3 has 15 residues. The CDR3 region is CASSSPTWTQQTQYF. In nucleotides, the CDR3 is TGTGCCAGCAGCTCGCCGACATGGACTCAACAGACCCAGTACTTC.

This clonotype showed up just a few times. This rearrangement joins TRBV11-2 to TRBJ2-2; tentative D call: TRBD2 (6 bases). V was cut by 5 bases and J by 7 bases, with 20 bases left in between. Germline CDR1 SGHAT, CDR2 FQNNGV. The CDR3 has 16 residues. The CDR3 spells CASSRTGGKAGGELFF. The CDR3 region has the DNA TGTGCCAGCAGCCGTACGGGCGGGAAGGCGGGCGGGGAGCTGTTTTTT.

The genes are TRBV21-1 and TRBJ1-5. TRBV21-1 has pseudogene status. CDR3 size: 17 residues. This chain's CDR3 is CASSKRGPNEYNQPQHF. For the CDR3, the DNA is TGTGCCAGCAGCAAAAGAGGACCCAATGAATACAATCAGCCCCAGCATTTT.

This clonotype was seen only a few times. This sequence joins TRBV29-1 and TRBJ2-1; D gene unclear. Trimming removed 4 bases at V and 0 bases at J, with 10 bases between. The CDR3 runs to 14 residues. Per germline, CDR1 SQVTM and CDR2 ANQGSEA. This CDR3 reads CSVVGLLSYNEQFF. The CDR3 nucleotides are TGCAGCGTTGTAGGTCTCCTCTCCTACAATGAGCAGTTCTTC.

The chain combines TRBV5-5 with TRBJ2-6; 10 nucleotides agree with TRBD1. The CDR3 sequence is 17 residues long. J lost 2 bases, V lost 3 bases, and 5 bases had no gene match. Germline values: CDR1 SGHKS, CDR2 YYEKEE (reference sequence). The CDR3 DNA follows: TGTGCCAGCAGCTACGGACAGGGGGTGGCTGGGGCCAACGTCCTGACTTTC. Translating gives CASSYGQGVAGANVLTF.

The CDR3 is CASSYSMGLAGAIQETQYF. CDR3 nucleotide sequence: TGTGCCAGCAGTTACTCGATGGGACTAGCGGGGGCCATTCAAGAGACCCAGTACTTC. V is TRBV6-2 or TRBV6-3 and J is TRBJ2-5, with TRBD2 identical over 14 bases. The CDR3 runs 19 residues. V lost 0 bases and J lost 2; bases outside the gene matches: 8. Germline CDR1 and CDR2: MNHEY and SVGEGT.

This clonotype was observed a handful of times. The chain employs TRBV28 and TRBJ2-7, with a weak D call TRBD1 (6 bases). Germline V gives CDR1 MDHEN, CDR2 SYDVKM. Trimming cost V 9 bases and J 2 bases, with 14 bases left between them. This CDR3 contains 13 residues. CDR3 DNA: TGTGCCAGTGGGTCAGGGGCTACCTACGAGCAGTACTTC. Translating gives CASGSGATYEQYF.

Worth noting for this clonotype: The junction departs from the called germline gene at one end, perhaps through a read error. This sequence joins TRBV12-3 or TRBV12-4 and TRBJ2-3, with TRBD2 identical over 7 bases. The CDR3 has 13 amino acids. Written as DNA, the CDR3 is TGTGCCAGCGGGGGGGTTAGCACAGATACGCAATATTTT. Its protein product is CASGGVSTDTQYF.

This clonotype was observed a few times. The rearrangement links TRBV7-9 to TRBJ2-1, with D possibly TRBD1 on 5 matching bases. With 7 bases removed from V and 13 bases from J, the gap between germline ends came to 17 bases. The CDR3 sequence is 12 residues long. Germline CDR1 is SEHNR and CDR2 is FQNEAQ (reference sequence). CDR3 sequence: CASNPPSRDQFF. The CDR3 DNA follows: TGTGCCAGCAACCCTCCCAGCAGGGATCAGTTCTTC.

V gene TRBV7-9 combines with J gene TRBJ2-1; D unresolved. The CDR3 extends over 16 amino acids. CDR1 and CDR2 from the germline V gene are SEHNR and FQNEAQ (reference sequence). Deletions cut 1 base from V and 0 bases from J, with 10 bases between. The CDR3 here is CASSLELSSSYNEQFF. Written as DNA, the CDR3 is TGTGCCAGCAGCTTAGAACTATCGAGCTCCTACAATGAGCAGTTCTTC.